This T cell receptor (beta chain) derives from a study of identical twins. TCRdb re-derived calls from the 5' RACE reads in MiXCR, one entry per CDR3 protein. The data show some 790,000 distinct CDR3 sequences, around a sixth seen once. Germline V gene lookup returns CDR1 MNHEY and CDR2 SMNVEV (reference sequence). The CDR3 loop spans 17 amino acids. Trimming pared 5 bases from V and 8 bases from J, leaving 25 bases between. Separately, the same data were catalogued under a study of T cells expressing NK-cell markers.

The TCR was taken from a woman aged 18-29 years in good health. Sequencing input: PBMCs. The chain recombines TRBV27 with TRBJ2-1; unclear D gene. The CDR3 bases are TGTGCCAGCAGTATAAATTCCATTCGGGCTGGTAACGATGAGCAGTTCTTC. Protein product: CASSINSIRAGNDEQFF.